This T cell receptor beta chain came from a study of cytotoxic CD8 clonotypes in ibrutinib-treated CLL. Study in general: Of a cohort that held ten to twelve relapsed/refractory and around 14 treatment-naive patients, 17 to 18 were IGHV unmutated. Findings and caveats of the study: Clonality was higher at baseline than in age-matched healthy donors and tracked circulating CD8+ T-cell counts. Elevated clonality accompanied ibrutinib response, with a return toward baseline values at progression. Sampling schedules were unmatched across sustained-remission and progressing patients.

Using immunoSEQ multiplex PCR, the repertoire was profiled, and TCRdb retains in-frame clones only, with some absent. Of some 200,000 clones in the sample, approximately 70% were seen once. CDR3 length: 12 amino acids. V gave up 5 bases and J gave up 6 bases, with 9 bases separating them. Germline-derived CDR1 and CDR2 are SGHDT and YYEEEE. On this clone: Antigen: not known.

This receptor was identified in a human donor with chronic lymphocytic leukemia. The rearrangement links TRBV5-6 to TRBJ2-1, with D possibly being TRBD1 (6 bases). The specimen was PBMCs, collected after 12 months of ibrutinib treatment. CDR3 sequence: CASRQGPNEQFF. The CDR3 region has the DNA TGTGCCAGCAGACAGGGCCCCAATGAGCAGTTCTTC.